Listed below are T cell receptor beta chains from one sample, sequenced in a study of blood T cell repertoires in COVID-19. Sequenced by immunoSEQ multiplex PCR; TCRdb stores in-frame clones only, minus some. The sample contains 260,000 or so clones, about 80% of which appear only once. The sequenced sample consisted of PBMCs or T cells enriched from blood (not recorded which). Every receptor here comes from a woman between 40 and 55 years old who had been exposed to COVID-19. CDR3s leave out the opening cysteine and the closing phenylalanine or tryptophan. D genes are given only for firm matches.

V gene,D gene,J gene,CDR3 protein
TRBV6-1,TRBD1,TRBJ1-1,ASSEDYRGEAF
TRBV11-2,NA,TRBJ1-6,ASSRTAHNSPLH
TRBV19,TRBD2,TRBJ2-2,ASNIPSGGVGTGELF
TRBV6-2/TRBV6-3,NA,TRBJ1-3,ASSYSGSGNTIY
TRBV5-5,NA,TRBJ2-7,ASSLGLTGSYEQY
TRBV7-3,TRBD2,TRBJ2-7,ASSLSGTSGEQY
TRBV4-2,NA,TRBJ1-5,ASSQVMAGNQPQH
TRBV18,TRBD1,TRBJ1-3,ASSPGTGLSGNTIY
TRBV7-2,TRBD2,TRBJ2-2,ASSLLGSGGRTGELF
TRBV21-1,NA,TRBJ2-7,ASSNRQGLGAY
TRBV7-9,NA,TRBJ2-7,ASSYSSSYEQY
TRBV9,TRBD2,TRBJ2-7,ASSKDRAGREQY
TRBV9,NA,TRBJ1-1,ASSVGGSGFGNTEAF
TRBV2,TRBD2,TRBJ2-3,ASSQGLAGVMQY
TRBV18,NA,TRBJ1-5,ASSPAGDQPQH
TRBV10-3,NA,TRBJ1-2,AISESGAPLGYGYT
TRBV6-1,NA,TRBJ1-5,ASSVEGVGGNQPQH
TRBV11-3,NA,TRBJ2-2,ASSRRGNTGELF
TRBV6-5,TRBD1,TRBJ1-3,ASRKGQGRNTIY
TRBV5-4,TRBD2,TRBJ2-3,ASSFPERGRTDTQY
TRBV9,TRBD2,TRBJ2-3,ASSVVAGGRDTQY
TRBV7-9,TRBD1,TRBJ2-2,ASSPQGETGELF
TRBV24-1,TRBD2,TRBJ2-3,ATSDFGLAGGQADTQY